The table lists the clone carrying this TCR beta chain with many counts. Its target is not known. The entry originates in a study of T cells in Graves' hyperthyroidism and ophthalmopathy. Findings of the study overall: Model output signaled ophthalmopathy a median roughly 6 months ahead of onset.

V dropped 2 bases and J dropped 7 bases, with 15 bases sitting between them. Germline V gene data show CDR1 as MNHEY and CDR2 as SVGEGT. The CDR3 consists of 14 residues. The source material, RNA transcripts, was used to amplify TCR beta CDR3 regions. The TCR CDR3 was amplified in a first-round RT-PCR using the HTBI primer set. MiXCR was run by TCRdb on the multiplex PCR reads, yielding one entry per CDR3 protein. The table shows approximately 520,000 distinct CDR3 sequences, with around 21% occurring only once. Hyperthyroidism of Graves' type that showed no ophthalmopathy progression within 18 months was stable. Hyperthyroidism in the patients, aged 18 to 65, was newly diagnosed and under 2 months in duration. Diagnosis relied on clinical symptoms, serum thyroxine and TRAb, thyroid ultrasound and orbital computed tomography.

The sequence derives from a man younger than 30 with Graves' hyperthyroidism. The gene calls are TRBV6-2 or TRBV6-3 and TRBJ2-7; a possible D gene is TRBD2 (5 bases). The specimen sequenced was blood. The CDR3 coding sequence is TGTGCCAGCAGTTACGTCCAACTAGGCGGGGAGCAGTACTTC. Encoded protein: CASSYVQLGGEQYF.